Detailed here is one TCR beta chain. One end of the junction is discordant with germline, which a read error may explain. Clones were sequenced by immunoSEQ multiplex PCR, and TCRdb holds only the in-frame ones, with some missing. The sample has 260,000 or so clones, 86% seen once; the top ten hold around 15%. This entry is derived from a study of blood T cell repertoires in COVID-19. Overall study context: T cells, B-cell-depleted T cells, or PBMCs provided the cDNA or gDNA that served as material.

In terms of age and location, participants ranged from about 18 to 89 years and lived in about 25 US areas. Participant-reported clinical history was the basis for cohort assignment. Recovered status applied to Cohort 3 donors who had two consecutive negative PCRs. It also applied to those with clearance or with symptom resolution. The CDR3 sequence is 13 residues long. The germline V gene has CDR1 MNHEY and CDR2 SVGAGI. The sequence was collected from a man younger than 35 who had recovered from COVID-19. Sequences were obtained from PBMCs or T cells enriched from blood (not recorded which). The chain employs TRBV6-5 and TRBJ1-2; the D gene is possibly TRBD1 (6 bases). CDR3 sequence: CASSTGLYYGYTF. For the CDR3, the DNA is TGTGCCAGCAGTACAGGGTTGTACTACGGCTACACCTTC.